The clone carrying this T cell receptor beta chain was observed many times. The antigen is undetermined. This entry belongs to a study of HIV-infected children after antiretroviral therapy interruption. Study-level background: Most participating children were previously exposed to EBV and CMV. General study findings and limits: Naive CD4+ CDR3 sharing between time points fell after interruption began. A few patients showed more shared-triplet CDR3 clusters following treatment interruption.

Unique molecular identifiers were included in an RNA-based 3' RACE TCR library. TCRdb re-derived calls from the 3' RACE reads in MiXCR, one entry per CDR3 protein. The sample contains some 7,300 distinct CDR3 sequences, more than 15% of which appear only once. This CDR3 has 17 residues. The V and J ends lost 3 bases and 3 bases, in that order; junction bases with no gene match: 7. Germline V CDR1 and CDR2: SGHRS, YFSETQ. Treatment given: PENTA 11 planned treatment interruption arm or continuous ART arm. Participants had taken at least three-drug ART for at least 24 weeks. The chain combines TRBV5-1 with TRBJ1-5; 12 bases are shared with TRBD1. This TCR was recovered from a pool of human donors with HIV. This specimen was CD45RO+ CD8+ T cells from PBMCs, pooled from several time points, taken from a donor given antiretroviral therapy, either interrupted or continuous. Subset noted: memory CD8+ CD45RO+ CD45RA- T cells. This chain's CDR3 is CASSWGDRGHSNQPQHF. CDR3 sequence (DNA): TGCGCCAGCAGCTGGGGGGACAGGGGGCACTCCAATCAGCCCCAGCATTTT.